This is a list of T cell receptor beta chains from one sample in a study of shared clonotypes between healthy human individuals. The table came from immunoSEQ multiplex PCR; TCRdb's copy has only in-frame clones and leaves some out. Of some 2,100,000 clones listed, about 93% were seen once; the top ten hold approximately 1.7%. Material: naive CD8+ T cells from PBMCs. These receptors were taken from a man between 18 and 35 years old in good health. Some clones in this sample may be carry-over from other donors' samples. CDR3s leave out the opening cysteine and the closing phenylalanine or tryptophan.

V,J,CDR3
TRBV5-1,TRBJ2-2,ASSPDGGAPGELF
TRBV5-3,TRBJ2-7,ARSFGSGSSYEQY
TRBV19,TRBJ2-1,ASSITGFGEQF
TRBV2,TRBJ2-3,ASSERGRRRDTQY
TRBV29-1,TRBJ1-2,SVEGTGGVYGYT
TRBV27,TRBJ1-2,ASSPRGPGYT
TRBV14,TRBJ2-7,ASSQVQAGRRNEQY
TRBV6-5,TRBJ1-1,ASASGTGVTEAF
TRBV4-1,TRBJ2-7,ASSQSTSGTFYEQY
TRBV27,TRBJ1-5,ASSLATGVNQPQH
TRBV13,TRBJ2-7,ASSSRAGTGNSYEQY
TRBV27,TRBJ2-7,ASSDSTSSHEQY
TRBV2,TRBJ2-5,ASSRSASGGETQY
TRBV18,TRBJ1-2,ASSPRKGQGENYGYT
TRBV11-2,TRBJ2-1,ASSLARGHNEQF
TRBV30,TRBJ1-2,AWSVLPGRDYGYT
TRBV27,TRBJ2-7,ASSAEGLGYEQY
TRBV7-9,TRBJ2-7,ASSLGDPGPYEQY
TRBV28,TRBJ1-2,ASSSTVEGYYGYT
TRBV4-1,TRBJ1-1,ASSQDRGATEAF
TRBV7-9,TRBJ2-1,ASSLGTSGKVDEQF
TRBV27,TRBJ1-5,ASSPGQGGQPQH
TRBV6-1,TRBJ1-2,ASSAPGSGYGYT
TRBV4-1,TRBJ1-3,ASSQDGTVTGNTIY
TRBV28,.,ASSLTGSSYEQY
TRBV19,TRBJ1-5,ASRSPIINQPQH
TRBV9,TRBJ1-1,ASSVGATGVVDTEAF
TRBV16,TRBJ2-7,ASSQGLAHYEQY
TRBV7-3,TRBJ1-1,ASSLNGFDNTEAF
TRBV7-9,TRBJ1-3,ASSLPGFGGNTIY
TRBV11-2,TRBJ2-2,ASSLRVNGRLNTGELF
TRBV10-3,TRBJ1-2,AISEGQGADYGYT
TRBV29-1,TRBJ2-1,SVPVTTGSPLEQF
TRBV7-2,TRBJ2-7,ASSAWGGASYEQY